These 20 T cell receptor beta chains were all obtained from the same sample, sequenced in a study of identical twins. TCRdb re-analysed the 5' RACE reads in MiXCR, keeping a single row per CDR3 protein. This sample yields under 900,000 distinct CDR3 sequences, of which around a sixth are seen a single time; around 13% belongs to the top ten. In addition, the sample was reused for a study of T cells expressing NK-cell markers.

The specimen was PBMCs. The receptors derive from a woman younger than 35 in good health.

This clonotype has only a few counts. The chain joins TRBV4-3 to TRBJ2-7, with 8 bases that match TRBD2. The V gene end was trimmed by 2 bases and the J gene end by 6 bases; junction bases not matched to a gene: 6. The CDR3 sequence is 14 residues long. From germline, CDR1 is LGHNA and CDR2 YSLEER. DNA of the CDR3: TGCGCCAGCAGCCAACTAGCGGGTGCCCTCGAGCAGTACTTC. It codes for CASSQLAGALEQYF.

The chain recombines TRBV12-3 or TRBV12-4 with TRBJ2-3; TRBD2 matches at 10 bases. This CDR3 contains 16 residues. J gave up 4 bases and V 3 bases, and 7 bases lay outside the gene matches. Here the CDR3 reads CASSFSGSGGADTQYF. The CDR3 DNA reads TGTGCCAGCAGTTTTTCGGGAAGCGGGGGGGCAGATACGCAGTATTTT.

This clonotype was found many times. This chain joins TRBV20-1 and TRBJ1-2, with 9 positions matching TRBD1. CDR1 DFQATT and CDR2 SNEGSKA come from the germline V gene (reference sequence). V lost 3 bases, J lost 2 bases, and 4 bases stayed unmatched. The CDR3 is made up of 14 amino acids. This CDR3 reads CSARAGQGNYGYTF. In DNA form, the CDR3 reads TGCAGTGCTAGGGCCGGACAGGGGAACTATGGCTACACCTTC.

This clonotype was observed a handful of times. The V call is TRBV12-3 or TRBV12-4, the J call TRBJ2-1; 7 bases line up with TRBD2. This CDR3 is 15 amino acids long. With V trimmed by 7 bases and J by 4 bases, 10 bases remained unmatched. The DNA for the CDR3 is TGTGCCAGCACCGCCACAGCGGGATCGTACAATGAGCAGTTCTTC. It yields the protein CASTATAGSYNEQFF.

The chain has TRBV5-6 and TRBJ2-7; D assignment may be TRBD1 or TRBD2 (5 bases each). Germline V gene lookup returns CDR1 SGHDT and CDR2 YYEEEE. V gave up 6 bases and J gave up 1 base, with 17 bases separating them. CDR3 size: 15 residues. CDR3 DNA sequence: TGTGCCAGCACCCCTTTCCGGGACGGTTCCTACGAGCAGTACTTC. Translating gives CASTPFRDGSYEQYF.

This clonotype was counted a few times. The rearrangement joins TRBV6-1 to TRBJ1-1; D is unresolved. The CDR3 runs 14 residues. V dropped 7 bases and J dropped 1 base, with 13 bases sitting between them. Germline V gene sequence: CDR1 MNHNS, CDR2 SASEGT. CDR3 nucleotides: TGTGCCAGCATCAAGGAGGGCGGGAACACTGAAGCTTTCTTT. Its protein is CASIKEGGNTEAFF.

This clonotype was seen more than once but under ten times. The chain joins TRBV7-9 to TRBJ2-2; D is possibly TRBD2 (5 bases). V was cut by 1 base and J by 5 bases, with 11 bases left in between. The germline V gene has CDR1 SEHNR and CDR2 FQNEAQ (reference sequence). This CDR3 is 15 amino acids long. The CDR3 DNA sequence: TGTGCCAGCAGCTTAGTCGCGGGTCAAACCGGGGAGCTGTTTTTT. Encoded protein: CASSLVAGQTGELFF.

About this clonotype itself: One end of the junction does not line up with germline, which may come from a read error. The V and J genes are TRBV7-7 and TRBJ2-4; D is possibly TRBD2 (6 bases). The length of the CDR3 is 13 residues. The germline CDR1 and CDR2 sequences are SSHAT and FNYEAQ (reference sequence). CDR3 nucleotide sequence: TGTGCTAGCAGCGCGGGACCCAGTAGCACTCAGTACTTC. Its protein product is CASSAGPSSTQYF.

The V gene is TRBV5-5, the J gene TRBJ2-1; TRBD1 might be the D (5 bases). Per germline, CDR1 SGHKS and CDR2 YYEKEE (reference sequence). V lost 1 base, J lost 8 bases, and 16 bases lay in between. The CDR3 totals 15 residues. The CDR3 spells CASSLSIGVIYEQFF. The CDR3 DNA reads TGTGCCAGCAGCTTGTCGATAGGGGTCATCTATGAGCAGTTCTTC.

This clonotype was detected a few times. The rearrangement joins TRBV7-2 to TRBJ2-2; D possibly matches TRBD1 or TRBD2 (5 bases each). Germline assignment: CDR1 SGHTA and CDR2 FQGNSA. CDR3 length equals 15 residues. V was cut by 7 bases and J by 4 bases, with 16 bases left in between. CDR3 residues: CASTRDLRGTGELFF. CDR3 nucleotide sequence: TGTGCCAGCACCCGGGACCTAAGGGGCACCGGGGAGCTGTTTTTT.

This clonotype was counted many times. The chain employs TRBV5-1 and TRBJ2-1; D unresolved. V lost 3 bases and J lost 8, with 6 bases in between. This CDR3 has 11 amino acids. Germline CDR1 is SGHRS and CDR2 is YFSETQ. CDR3 amino acids: CASSSADEQFF. The CDR3 coding sequence is TGCGCCAGCAGCTCGGCGGATGAGCAGTTCTTC.

The chain has TRBV19 and TRBJ2-1, with D perhaps assigned TRBD1 or TRBD2 (5 bases each). Germline V gene lookup returns CDR1 LNHDA and CDR2 SQIVND (reference sequence). Deletions cut 6 bases from V and 0 bases from J, with 15 bases between. The CDR3 extends over 16 amino acids. The CDR3: CASSEQPGSSYNEQFF. The CDR3 nucleotides are TGTGCCAGTAGCGAACAACCAGGGAGCTCCTACAATGAGCAGTTCTTC. Full variable domain (rest looked up from reference TRBV19 and TRBJ2-1): DGGITQSPKYLFRKEGQNVTLSCEQNLNHDAMYWYRQDPGQGLRLIYYSQIVNDFQKGDIAEGYSVSREKKESFPLTVTSAQKNPTAFYLCASSEQPGSSYNEQFFGPGTRLTVL.

The rearrangement uses TRBV7-9 and TRBJ1-1; perhaps TRBD1 as D (6 bases). CDR1 and CDR2 from the germline V gene are SEHNR and FQNEAQ (reference sequence). The CDR3 consists of 16 residues. Trimming left V 1 base short and J 1 base short, with 13 bases between. CDR3 coding DNA: TGTGCCAGCAGCTTAGTACTGGGGGCAGGGAACACTGAAGCTTTCTTT. Amino acid sequence: CASSLVLGAGNTEAFF.

This clonotype has only a few counts. The chain is built from TRBV20-1 and TRBJ1-6; D not certain. Germline V lookup: CDR1 DFQATT, CDR2 SNEGSKA (reference sequence). The V and J ends lost 2 bases and 5 bases respectively, with 7 bases between them. The CDR3 contains 13 residues. CDR3 residues: CSARSQDNSPLHF. As DNA, the CDR3 is TGCAGTGCTAGATCGCAGGATAATTCACCCCTCCACTTT.

The chain uses TRBV20-1 and TRBJ1-2, with 7 bases that match TRBD1. Germline V gene lookup returns CDR1 DFQATT and CDR2 SNEGSKA (reference sequence). V gave up 1 base and J gave up 4 bases; unmatched junction bases: 6. The CDR3 is made up of 14 amino acids. The CDR3 coding sequence is TGCAGTGCTAGAGCAATGACAGGGTTCTATGGCTACACCTTC. Its translation is CSARAMTGFYGYTF.

This clonotype was seen a handful of times. The gene calls are TRBV5-6 and TRBJ2-7; TRBD2 matches 13 bases. The ends lost 4 bases at V and 2 bases at J; junction bases unmatched: 6. The CDR3 sequence is 16 residues long. CDR1 is SGHDT, CDR2 YYEEEE, per germline. The CDR3 protein is CASSHRTSGGTYEQYF. The CDR3 bases are TGTGCCAGCAGCCATAGGACTAGCGGGGGAACCTACGAGCAGTACTTC.

The V and J genes are TRBV11-3 and TRBJ1-2; weak D call: TRBD1 (5 bases). This CDR3 region has 15 residues. CDR1 is SGHNT and CDR2 is YENEEA in the germline V gene. V was trimmed by 0 bases and J by 4 bases, leaving 12 bases between them. The CDR3 reads CASSLDGRGTYGYTF. For the CDR3, the DNA is TGTGCCAGCAGCTTAGATGGTAGAGGGACCTATGGCTACACCTTC.

This clonotype was picked up a small number of times. The gene calls are TRBV5-1 and TRBJ1-1; tentatively, D is TRBD1 (5 bases). CDR3 length: 14 residues. Trimming cost V 0 bases and J 7 bases, with 13 bases left between them. The germline CDR1 and CDR2 sequences are SGHRS and YFSETQ. This CDR3 is CASSLDSRDGEAFF. The CDR3 DNA reads TGCGCCAGCAGCTTGGATAGCAGGGACGGTGAAGCTTTCTTT. Drawing the rest from reference TRBV5-1 and TRBJ1-1, the complete variable domain is KAGVTQTPRYLIKTRGQQVTLSCSPISGHRSVSWYQQTPGQGLQFLFEYFSETQRNKGNFPGRFSGRQFSNSRSEMNVSTLELGDSALYLCASSLDSRDGEAFFGQGTRLTVV.

The rearrangement joins TRBV20-1 to TRBJ1-2; TRBD1 is a possible D gene (6 bases). The CDR3 is 14 amino acids. The germline gives CDR1 DFQATT, CDR2 SNEGSKA (reference sequence). Trimming took 0 bases from V and 8 from J, leaving 16 bases between them. CDR3: CSARDARGFGGYTF. The CDR3, as DNA: TGCAGTGCTAGAGACGCCAGGGGATTTGGGGGCTACACCTTC.

This clonotype was counted a few times. The CDR3 protein is CASSYVASTDTQYF. The CDR3 DNA follows: TGTGCCAGCAGTTACGTTGCCAGCACAGATACGCAGTATTTT. The rearrangement links TRBV6-2 or TRBV6-3 to TRBJ2-3; D is undetermined. Between the trimmed V and J ends, which lost 2 bases and 0 bases, there was a span of 6 bases. In germline, CDR1 is MNHEY, CDR2 SVGEGT. CDR3 length: 14 residues.